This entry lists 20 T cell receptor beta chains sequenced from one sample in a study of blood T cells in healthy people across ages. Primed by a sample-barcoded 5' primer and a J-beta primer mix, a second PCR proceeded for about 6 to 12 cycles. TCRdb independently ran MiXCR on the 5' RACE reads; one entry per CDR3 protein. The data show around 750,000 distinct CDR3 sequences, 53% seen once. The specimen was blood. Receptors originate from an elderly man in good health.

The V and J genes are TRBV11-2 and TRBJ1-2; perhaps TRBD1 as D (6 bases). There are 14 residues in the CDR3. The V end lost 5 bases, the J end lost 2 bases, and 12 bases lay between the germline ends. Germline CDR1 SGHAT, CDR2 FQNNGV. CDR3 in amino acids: CASSGRDTNYGYTF. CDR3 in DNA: TGTGCCAGCAGCGGCCGGGACACGAACTATGGCTACACCTTC.

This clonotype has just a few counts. Here the CDR3 DNA reads TGTGCCAGTAAGGTGGGGGTGTACGGGACCCAGTACTTC. Its translation is CASKVGVYGTQYF. V and J are TRBV6-5 and TRBJ2-5, with D perhaps assigned TRBD1 or TRBD2 (5 bases each). This CDR3 contains 13 residues. From germline, CDR1 is MNHEY and CDR2 SVGAGI. Trimming shortened V by 9 bases and J by 7 bases, and 18 bases separated the two germline ends.

Here the CDR3 DNA reads TGTGCCAGCAGTGATGCCGCTCGGAATGAGCAGTTCTTC. This translates into CASSDAARNEQFF. The chain links TRBV25-1 to TRBJ2-1; no clear D. Germline V gene sequence: CDR1 MGHDK, CDR2 SYGVNS. This CDR3 comprises 13 residues. V lost 3 bases and J lost 7, with 10 bases in between.

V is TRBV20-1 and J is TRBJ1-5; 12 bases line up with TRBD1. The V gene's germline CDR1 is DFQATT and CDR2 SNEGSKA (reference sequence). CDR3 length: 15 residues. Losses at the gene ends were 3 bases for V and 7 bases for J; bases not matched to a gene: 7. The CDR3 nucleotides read TGCAGTGCTAGGGGACAGGGGGCGAGAAGGCAGCCCCAGCATTTT. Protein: CSARGQGARRQPQHF.

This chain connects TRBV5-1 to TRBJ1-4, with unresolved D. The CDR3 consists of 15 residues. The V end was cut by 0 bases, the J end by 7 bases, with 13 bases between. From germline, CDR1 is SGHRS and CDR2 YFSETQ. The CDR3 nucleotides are TGCGCCAGCAGCTTGGCCTTTTCAGGAAGTGAAAAACTGTTTTTT. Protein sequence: CASSLAFSGSEKLFF.

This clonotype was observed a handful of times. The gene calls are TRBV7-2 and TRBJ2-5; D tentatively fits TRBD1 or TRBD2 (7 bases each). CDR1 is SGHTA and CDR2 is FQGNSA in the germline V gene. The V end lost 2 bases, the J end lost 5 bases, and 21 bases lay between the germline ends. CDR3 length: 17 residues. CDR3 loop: CASSLFPRGGRAETQYF. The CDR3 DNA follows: TGTGCCAGCAGCTTATTCCCCAGGGGGGGTCGGGCGGAGACCCAGTACTTC.

CDR3 sequence: CASIRANTGELFF. The CDR3 nucleotides are TGTGCCAGCATCAGGGCAAACACCGGGGAGCTGTTTTTT. The gene calls are TRBV2 and TRBJ2-2; D perhaps matches TRBD1 (5 bases). The CDR3 spans 13 residues. Trimming cost V 7 bases and J 2 bases, with 8 bases left between them. CDR1 is SNHLY and CDR2 is FYNNEI in the germline V gene.

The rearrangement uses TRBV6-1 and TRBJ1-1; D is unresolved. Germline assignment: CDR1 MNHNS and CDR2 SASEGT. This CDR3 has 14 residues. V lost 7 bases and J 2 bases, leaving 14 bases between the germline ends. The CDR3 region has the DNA TGTGCCAGCATTATAACCAGAGGAAACACTGAAGCTTTCTTT. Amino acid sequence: CASIITRGNTEAFF.

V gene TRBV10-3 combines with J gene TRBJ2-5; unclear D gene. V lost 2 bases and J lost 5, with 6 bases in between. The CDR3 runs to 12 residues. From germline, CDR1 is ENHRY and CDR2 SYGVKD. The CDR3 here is CAISEVGETQYF. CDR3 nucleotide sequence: TGTGCCATCAGTGAGGTCGGTGAGACCCAGTACTTC.

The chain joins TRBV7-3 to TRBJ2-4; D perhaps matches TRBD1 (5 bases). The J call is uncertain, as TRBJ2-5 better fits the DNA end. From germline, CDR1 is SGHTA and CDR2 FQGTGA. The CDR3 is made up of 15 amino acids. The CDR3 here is CASSEFGHSQETQYF. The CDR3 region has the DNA TGTGCCAGCAGCGAATTCGGACATAGCCAAGAGACCCAGTACTTC.

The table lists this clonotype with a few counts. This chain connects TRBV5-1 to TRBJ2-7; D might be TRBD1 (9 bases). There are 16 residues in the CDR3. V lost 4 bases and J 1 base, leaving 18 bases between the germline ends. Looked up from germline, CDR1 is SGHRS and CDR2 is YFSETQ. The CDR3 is CASSREGTGISYEQYF. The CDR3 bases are TGCGCCAGCAGCCGGGAGGGGACAGGGATTTCCTACGAGCAGTACTTC.

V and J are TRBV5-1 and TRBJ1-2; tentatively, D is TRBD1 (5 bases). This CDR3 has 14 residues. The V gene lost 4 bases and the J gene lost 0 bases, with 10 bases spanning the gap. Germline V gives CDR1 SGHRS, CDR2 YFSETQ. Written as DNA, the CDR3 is TGCGCCAGCAGCAAGGAAGGGGCTAACTATGGCTACACCTTC. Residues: CASSKEGANYGYTF.

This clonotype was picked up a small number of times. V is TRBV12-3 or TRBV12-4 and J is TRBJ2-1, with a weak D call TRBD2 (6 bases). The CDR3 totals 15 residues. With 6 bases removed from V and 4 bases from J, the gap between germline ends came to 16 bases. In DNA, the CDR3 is TGTGCCAGCAGCCTGGGGACTCCGCAATACAATGAGCAGTTCTTC. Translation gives CASSLGTPQYNEQFF.

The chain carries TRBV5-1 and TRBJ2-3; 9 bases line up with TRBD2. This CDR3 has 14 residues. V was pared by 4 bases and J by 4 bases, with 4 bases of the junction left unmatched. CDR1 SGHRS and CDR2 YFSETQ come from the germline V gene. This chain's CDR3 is CASSPKRGADTQYF. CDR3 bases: TGCGCCAGCAGCCCCAAGCGGGGGGCAGATACGCAGTATTTT.

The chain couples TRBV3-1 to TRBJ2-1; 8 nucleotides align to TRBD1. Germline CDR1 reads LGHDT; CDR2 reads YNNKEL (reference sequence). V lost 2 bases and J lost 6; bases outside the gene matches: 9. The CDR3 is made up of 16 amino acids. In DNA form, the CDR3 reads TGTGCCAGCAGCCAATTTAGACAGGGGCCTACCAATGAGCAGTTCTTC. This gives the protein CASSQFRQGPTNEQFF.

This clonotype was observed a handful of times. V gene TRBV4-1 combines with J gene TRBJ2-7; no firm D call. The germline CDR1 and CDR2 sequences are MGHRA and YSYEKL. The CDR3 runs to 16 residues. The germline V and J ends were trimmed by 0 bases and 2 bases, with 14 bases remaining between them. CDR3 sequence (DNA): TGCGCCAGCAGCCAAGAGGGCTCAGGTCGCGCCTACGAGCAGTACTTC. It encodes CASSQEGSGRAYEQYF.

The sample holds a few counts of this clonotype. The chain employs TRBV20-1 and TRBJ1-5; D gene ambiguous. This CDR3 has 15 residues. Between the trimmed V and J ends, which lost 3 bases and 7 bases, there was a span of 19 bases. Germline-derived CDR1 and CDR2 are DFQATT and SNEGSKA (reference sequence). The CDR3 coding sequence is TGCAGTGCTAGCGCAGGTACGGGGTCGGGCCAGCCCCAGCATTTT. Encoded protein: CSASAGTGSGQPQHF.

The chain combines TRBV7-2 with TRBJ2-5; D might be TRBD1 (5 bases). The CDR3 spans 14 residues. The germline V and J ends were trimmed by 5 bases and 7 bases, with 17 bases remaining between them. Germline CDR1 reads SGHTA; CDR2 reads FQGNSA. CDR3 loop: CASSPQGSLGTQYF. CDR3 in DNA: TGTGCCAGCAGCCCCCAGGGTAGTCTCGGGACCCAGTACTTC.

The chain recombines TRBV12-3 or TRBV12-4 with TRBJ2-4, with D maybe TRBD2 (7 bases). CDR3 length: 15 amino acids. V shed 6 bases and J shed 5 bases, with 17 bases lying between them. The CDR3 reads CASSRRGGLENIQYF. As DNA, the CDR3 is TGTGCCAGCAGCCGTAGGGGGGGATTAGAAAACATTCAGTACTTC.

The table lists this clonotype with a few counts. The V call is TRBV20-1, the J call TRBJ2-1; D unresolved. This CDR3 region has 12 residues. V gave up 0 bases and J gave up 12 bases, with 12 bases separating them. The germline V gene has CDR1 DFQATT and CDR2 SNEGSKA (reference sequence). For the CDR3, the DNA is TGCAGTGCTAGAGATTGGGGATCTCGGCAGTTCTTC. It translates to CSARDWGSRQFF.